This T cell receptor (beta chain) was sequenced for a study of shared clonotypes between healthy human individuals. Broader study findings: Sampling involved blood alone; tissue repertoires likely differ. Generally, naive subsets (rather than memory subsets) showed larger estimated richness.

Some clones are missing from TCRdb's copy, which holds only in-frame ones; the method was immunoSEQ multiplex PCR. The table includes under 1,900,000 clones, approximately 98.5% detected once. The CDR3 runs to 16 residues. The germline CDR1 and CDR2 sequences are KGHSH and LQKENI. V was pared by 5 bases and J by 0 bases, with 5 bases of the junction left unmatched. As regards this clone: Its antigen remains unidentified.

Specimen: naive CD4+ T cells sorted from blood. Noted subset: CD45RA+ positively selected. J is TRBJ2-2 and V is TRBV18, with 8 bases fitting TRBD1. The origin of this receptor is a man in his thirties or forties in good health. This chain's CDR3 is CASSGQTGANTGELFF. The CDR3 coding sequence is TGTGCCAGCTCAGGTCAGACAGGGGCGAACACCGGGGAGCTGTTTTTT.